This entry lists 22 T cell receptor beta chains sequenced from one sample in a study of T cell responses to AZD1222 COVID-19 vaccine. Measured with immunoSEQ multiplex PCR; TCRdb has only the in-frame clones, and not every one. The table has 140,000 to 150,000 clones, around 90% seen once. The source material was peripheral blood, sampled 28 days after the second dose of the MenACWY control vaccine. Source of these receptors: an adult who received the MenACWY meningococcal vaccine as a control.

The genes are TRBV7-8 and TRBJ2-5; D possibly corresponds to TRBD2 (7 bases). The V and J ends lost 2 bases and 4 bases respectively, with 20 bases between them. Germline CDR1 SGHVS, CDR2 FQNEAQ. The CDR3 extends over 17 amino acids. The CDR3 sequence is CASSLLPGGGPGETQYF. CDR3 bases: TGTGCCAGCAGCTTACTCCCTGGCGGGGGCCCTGGAGAGACCCAGTACTTC.

The chain has TRBV19 and TRBJ1-5, with 9 bases lining up with TRBD1. The CDR3 is 16 residues long. Germline V gives CDR1 LNHDA, CDR2 SQIVND (reference sequence). V shed 5 bases, J shed 2 bases, and the junction held 7 bases outside the gene matches. For the CDR3, the DNA is TGTGCCAGTAGTCCTTGGACAGGGGTGGGCAATCAGCCCCAGCATTTT. Amino acid sequence: CASSPWTGVGNQPQHF.

The chain links TRBV12-3 or TRBV12-4 to TRBJ2-5, with D perhaps matching TRBD2 (6 bases). V lost 8 bases and J lost 9, with 19 bases in between. The CDR3 covers 13 residues. The CDR3 DNA is TGTGCCAGCGGCATCGCCGGGGGTACGGCCCAGTACTTC. This codes for CASGIAGGTAQYF.

The gene calls are TRBV5-5 and TRBJ2-3; 9 bases are shared with TRBD1. V dropped 4 bases and J dropped 3; count of bases not matched to a gene: 6. This CDR3 has 15 residues. Looked up from germline, CDR1 is SGHKS and CDR2 is YYEKEE (reference sequence). CDR3 amino acids: CASSQETGGTDTQYF. CDR3 in DNA: TGTGCCAGCAGCCAAGAGACAGGGGGGACAGATACGCAGTATTTT.

The chain couples TRBV27 to TRBJ2-2, with D tentatively TRBD2 (6 bases). Trimming removed 5 bases from V and 0 bases from J, with 10 bases in between. The CDR3 totals 15 residues. Germline values: CDR1 MNHEY, CDR2 SMNVEV (reference sequence). The chain's CDR3 is CASSGRGTNTGELFF. The CDR3 DNA is TGTGCCAGCAGTGGCCGGGGGACGAACACCGGGGAGCTGTTTTTT.

This clone appeared a few times. The chain joins TRBV7-3 to TRBJ2-3; 13 positions agree with TRBD2. CDR1 and CDR2 (germline): SGHTA, FQGTGA. The CDR3 consists of 16 residues. J gave up 3 bases and V 5 bases, and 5 bases lay outside the gene matches. In DNA form, the CDR3 reads TGTGCCAGCAGCGCACAACTAGCGGGGGGGACAGATACGCAGTATTTT. This translates into CASSAQLAGGTDTQYF.

This chain joins TRBV19 and TRBJ1-6; TRBD1 agrees at 7 bases. The V and J ends lost 3 bases and 7 bases, in that order; junction bases with no gene match: 6. The CDR3 spans 15 residues. Germline-derived CDR1 and CDR2 are LNHDA and SQIVND (reference sequence). The CDR3 sequence: CASSIQTGKNSPLHF. The DNA of the CDR3 is TGTGCCAGTAGTATCCAGACAGGGAAAAATTCACCCCTCCACTTT.

This clone was observed a few times. The chain links TRBV27 to TRBJ1-5; TRBD1 is a possible D gene (5 bases). CDR1 is MNHEY and CDR2 is SMNVEV in the germline V gene (reference sequence). Trimming shortened V by 1 base and J by 6 bases, and 19 bases separated the two germline ends. The CDR3 loop spans 17 amino acids. The CDR3 spells CASSLFAGTGGSQPQHF. The CDR3 DNA sequence: TGTGCCAGCAGTTTATTCGCCGGGACGGGTGGGAGTCAGCCCCAGCATTTT.

The chain recombines TRBV7-2 with TRBJ2-3; D gene unclear. The CDR3 loop spans 12 amino acids. V lost 2 bases and J lost 4, with 4 bases in between. Germline CDR1 and CDR2: SGHTA and FQGNSA. DNA of the CDR3: TGTGCCAGCAGCTTAAAGGCAGATACGCAGTATTTT. Protein product: CASSLKADTQYF.

This chain uses TRBV2 with TRBJ2-7; D not certain. Looked up from germline, CDR1 is SNHLY and CDR2 is FYNNEI. The CDR3 spans 15 residues. V was cut by 0 bases and J by 2 bases, with 11 bases left in between. CDR3 amino acids: CASSEAGVETYEQYF. CDR3 nucleotides: TGTGCCAGCAGTGAAGCGGGTGTCGAAACCTACGAGCAGTACTTC. Looking up the rest from reference TRBV2 and TRBJ2-7 gives the full variable domain: EPEVTQTPSHQVTQMGQEVILRCVPISNHLYFYWYRQILGQKVEFLVSFYNNEISEKSEIFDDQFSVERPDGSNFTLKIRSTKLEDSAMYFCASSEAGVETYEQYFGPGTRLTVT.

V and J are TRBV5-1 and TRBJ1-5; D may be TRBD1 (5 bases). This CDR3 is 15 amino acids long. The germline V and J ends were trimmed by 4 bases and 3 bases, with 14 bases remaining between them. Germline-derived CDR1 and CDR2 are SGHRS and YFSETQ. The CDR3 sequence is CASSRDGGDNQPQHF. CDR3 DNA sequence: TGCGCCAGCAGCCGTGACGGGGGAGACAATCAGCCCCAGCATTTT.

The chain recombines TRBV7-2 with TRBJ1-5; TRBD1 aligns across 7 bases. This CDR3 is built from 14 residues. V dropped 1 base and J dropped 5; count of bases not matched to a gene: 2. Germline V gene lookup returns CDR1 SGHTA and CDR2 FQGNSA. CDR3 in amino acids: CASSLGTGDQPQHF. The CDR3 DNA follows: TGTGCCAGCAGCTTAGGTACAGGGGATCAGCCCCAGCATTTT.

The CDR3 nucleotides are TGTGCCAGCAGCTTAGCCGTTAGCGGGGGGGGAGATACGCAGTATTTT. It specifies CASSLAVSGGGDTQYF. V gene TRBV7-9 combines with J gene TRBJ2-3, with 11 bases fitting TRBD2. CDR1 is SEHNR, CDR2 FQNEAQ, per germline (reference sequence). CDR3 length: 16 residues. Unmatched junction bases numbered 4, after V lost 0 bases and J lost 5 bases.

V usage is TRBV5-1 and J usage is TRBJ2-1; 10 bases map to TRBD2. The J segment lost 6 bases and the V segment lost 0 bases, leaving 6 bases of the junction unmatched. Germline CDR1 is SGHRS and CDR2 is YFSETQ. CDR3 length: 16 residues. Here the CDR3 reads CASSLGSSGGRNEQFF. As DNA, the CDR3 is TGCGCCAGCAGCTTGGGTTCTAGCGGGGGTCGCAATGAGCAGTTCTTC.

The chain carries TRBV3-1 (or the pseudogene TRBV3-2) and TRBJ2-2, with 13 nucleotides matching TRBD2. The CDR3 totals 18 residues. Germline CDR1 reads LGHDT; CDR2 reads YNNKEL (reference sequence). Unmatched junction bases numbered 15, after V lost 6 bases and J lost 8 bases. CDR3 loop: CASRRLAGGLGPGGELFF. The CDR3 nucleotides are TGTGCCAGCAGAAGACTAGCGGGAGGCTTAGGACCAGGGGGGGAGCTGTTTTTT.

The table lists this clone with a count of one. The V call is TRBV7-2, the J call TRBJ2-2; the D is unclear. The CDR3 covers 14 residues. Per germline, CDR1 SGHTA and CDR2 FQGNSA. V lost 5 bases and J 0 bases, leaving 7 bases between the germline ends. This chain's CDR3 is CASSPYANTGELFF. For the CDR3, the DNA is TGTGCCAGCAGCCCGTACGCGAACACCGGGGAGCTGTTTTTT.

This sequence joins TRBV6-5 and TRBJ1-2, with D unresolved. Germline V gene lookup returns CDR1 MNHEY and CDR2 SVGAGI. V lost 5 bases, J lost 4 bases, and 11 bases lay in between. The CDR3 is made up of 13 amino acids. CDR3 residues: CASSRAEAYGYTF. DNA for the CDR3: TGTGCCAGCAGTCGGGCCGAAGCCTATGGCTACACCTTC.

This clone was seen once. The chain combines TRBV28 with TRBJ2-1; perhaps D is TRBD1 or TRBD2 (7 bases each). CDR3 length equals 15 residues. The germline CDR1 and CDR2 sequences are MDHEN and SYDVKM. V was shortened by 6 bases and J by 5 bases, with 17 bases between the two germline ends. CDR3 sequence (DNA): TGTGCCAGCAGCCAGGGGGGGAAGAATCACAATGAGCAGTTCTTC. This codes for CASSQGGKNHNEQFF.

The J gene is TRBJ1-5, the V gene TRBV19, with D perhaps TRBD1 (5 bases). V lost 6 bases and J 6 bases, leaving 15 bases between the germline ends. The CDR3 sequence is 14 residues long. Germline V CDR1 and CDR2: LNHDA, SQIVND (reference sequence). CDR3: CASSKDEGFQPQHF. CDR3 coding DNA: TGTGCCAGTAGCAAAGACGAGGGGTTTCAGCCCCAGCATTTT. The full variable domain, with the rest looked up from reference TRBV19 and TRBJ1-5, is DGGITQSPKYLFRKEGQNVTLSCEQNLNHDAMYWYRQDPGQGLRLIYYSQIVNDFQKGDIAEGYSVSREKKESFPLTVTSAQKNPTAFYLCASSKDEGFQPQHFGDGTRLSIL.

The chain joins TRBV15 to TRBJ1-1; D not resolved. Trimming cost V 1 base and J 8 bases, with 8 bases left between them. Germline CDR1 is LNHNV and CDR2 is YYDKDF (reference sequence). The CDR3 covers 12 residues. The CDR3 nucleotides read TGTGCCACCAGCAGAGGGCCCACGGAAGCTTTCTTT. It is translated as CATSRGPTEAFF.

This rearrangement joins TRBV28 to TRBJ1-3; 7 nucleotides align to TRBD1. The CDR3 has 16 amino acids. Germline loops: CDR1 MDHEN, CDR2 SYDVKM. Unmatched junction bases numbered 6, after V lost 4 bases and J lost 0 bases. This CDR3 is CASSSGGQLSGNTIYF. CDR3 coding DNA: TGTGCCAGCAGTTCTGGGGGACAGCTCTCTGGAAACACCATATATTTT.

The gene calls are TRBV5-1 and TRBJ2-5, with TRBD2 as a possible D gene (5 bases). The V and J ends lost 0 bases and 4 bases respectively, with 13 bases between them. CDR3 length: 15 amino acids. Germline V CDR1 and CDR2: SGHRS, YFSETQ. CDR3 sequence (DNA): TGCGCCAGCAGCTTGGAGGCGGCTGCGGGAGAGACCCAGTACTTC. Its translation: CASSLEAAAGETQYF.